These T cell receptor beta chains were read from a single sample in a study of T cell responses to AZD1222 COVID-19 vaccine. Generated by immunoSEQ multiplex PCR, the TCRdb table keeps only in-frame clones and is missing some. There are roughly 200,000 clones in the sample; about 93% occur only once, and 1% lies in the top ten. Sequenced here: peripheral blood, sampled 28 days after the second dose of the MenACWY control vaccine. The origin of the receptors is an adult who received the MenACWY meningococcal vaccine as a control. CDR3s include the opening cysteine and the closing phenylalanine or tryptophan. A D gene is named only where the DNA matches it firmly. Not all rows give a size; the values are once, few, many and, for expanded clones, a class.

v_gene	abundance	j_gene	d_gene	CDR3aa	CDR3nt
TRBV7-9	once	TRBJ1-6	-	CASSPVRRDGSPLHF	TGTGCCAGCAGCCCGGTTAGGAGGGATGGTTCACCCCTCCACTTT
TRBV6-1	-	TRBJ1-4	TRBD1	CASRPRTGNEKLFF	TGTGCCAGCAGACCAAGGACAGGGAATGAAAAACTGTTTTTT
TRBV5-1	-	TRBJ2-7	TRBD2	CASSSGILAGGVEQYF	TGCGCCAGCAGCTCAGGGATACTAGCGGGAGGAGTAGAGCAGTACTTC
TRBV5-5	-	TRBJ2-3	-	CASSLTSRIADTQYF	TGTGCCAGCAGCTTAACGTCAAGGATTGCAGATACGCAGTATTTT
TRBV4-3	-	TRBJ2-2	-	CASSQDEGITGELFF	TGCGCCAGCAGCCAAGATGAGGGGATCACCGGGGAGCTGTTTTTT
TRBV4-3	-	TRBJ2-1	-	CASSQDLGEEQFF	TGCGCCAGCAGCCAAGATCTGGGCGAGGAGCAGTTCTTC
TRBV29-1	once	TRBJ1-1	-	CSVEREMGYEAFF	TGCAGCGTTGAACGGGAGATGGGATATGAAGCTTTCTTT
TRBV7-2	-	TRBJ2-2	-	CASSLHPGPRGGELFF	TGTGCCAGCAGCTTACATCCGGGACCAAGAGGCGGGGAGCTGTTTTTT
TRBV30	-	TRBJ1-4	-	CAWSNWGFGEKLFF	TGTGCCTGGAGTAATTGGGGCTTCGGTGAAAAACTGTTTTTT
TRBV18	once	TRBJ1-1	-	CASSLNPDPLTEAFF	TGTGCCAGCTCCCTAAATCCCGACCCCTTAACTGAAGCTTTCTTT
TRBV28	-	TRBJ2-3	TRBD1	CASSATGGATDTQYF	TGTGCCAGCAGCGCCACAGGGGGCGCCACAGATACGCAGTATTTT
TRBV3-1/TRBV3-2	-	TRBJ2-5	-	CASSPGLPPGETQYF	TGTGCCAGCAGCCCCGGTCTGCCTCCAGGAGAGACCCAGTACTTC
TRBV6-5	-	TRBJ1-1	-	CASNQGQGTEAFF	TGTGCCAGCAATCAGGGTCAAGGCACTGAAGCTTTCTTT
TRBV19	-	TRBJ2-5	TRBD2	CASRGPTSGETQYF	TGTGCCAGTAGGGGCCCGACTAGCGGCGAGACCCAGTACTTC
TRBV6-5	-	TRBJ2-7	-	CASRPNTGFAGEQYF	TGTGCCAGCAGACCCAACACAGGGTTCGCGGGTGAGCAGTACTTC
TRBV6-5	-	TRBJ1-2	-	CASGSRVYGYTF	TGTGCCAGCGGATCCAGGGTCTATGGCTACACCTTC
TRBV4-1	-	TRBJ2-3	-	CASSQDLGLGPDTQYF	TGCGCCAGCAGCCAAGATCTCGGGCTTGGCCCAGATACGCAGTATTTT
TRBV6-1	-	TRBJ2-5	TRBD1	CASSDPGTGESKTQYF	TGTGCCAGCAGTGACCCAGGGACAGGGGAATCCAAGACCCAGTACTTC
TRBV28	-	TRBJ1-2	-	CASSPSPGGGSYGYTF	TGTGCCAGCAGCCCCTCCCCGGGGGGGGGTAGCTATGGCTACACCTTC
TRBV19	-	TRBJ2-7	TRBD1	CASSRGQNAEQYF	TGTGCCAGTAGTAGGGGACAGAACGCCGAGCAGTACTTC
TRBV19	-	TRBJ1-5	TRBD1	CASSTTGGNQPQHF	TGTGCCAGTAGTACCACAGGGGGAAACCAGCCCCAGCATTTT
TRBV2	-	TRBJ2-5	TRBD2	CASTRAGVPEETQYF	TGTGCCAGCACCAGAGCGGGGGTACCTGAAGAGACCCAGTACTTC
TRBV19	-	TRBJ2-2	TRBD2	CASSIFKRGTGELFF	TGTGCCAGTAGTATTTTCAAGCGGGGCACCGGGGAGCTGTTTTTT
TRBV30	-	TRBJ2-7	-	CAWSVFGEQYF	TGTGCCTGGAGTGTTTTTGGGGAGCAGTACTTC
TRBV28	-	TRBJ1-5	-	CASSLVGGPQHF	TGTGCCAGCAGTTTAGTCGGCGGGCCCCAGCATTTT
TRBV6-5	-	TRBJ1-5	TRBD1	CASSSAGGERPQHF	TGTGCCAGCAGTTCGGCAGGGGGCGAGAGGCCCCAGCATTTT
TRBV29-1	-	TRBJ1-1	-	CSVSRQQNTEAFF	TGCAGCGTTTCCAGACAGCAGAACACTGAAGCTTTCTTT
TRBV10-1	-	TRBJ2-3	TRBD2	CASALKAGRADTQYF	TGCGCCAGCGCCCTAAAAGCGGGAAGAGCAGATACGCAGTATTTT
TRBV7-9	-	TRBJ1-6	-	CASSLGRDSPLHF	TGTGCCAGCAGCTTAGGTCGGGATTCACCCCTCCACTTT
TRBV7-3	-	TRBJ1-1	-	CASSLGVSTEAFF	TGTGCCAGCAGCTTGGGAGTTTCCACTGAAGCTTTCTTT
TRBV5-6	once	TRBJ1-2	TRBD1	CASSQGQGALGTYGYTF	TGTGCCAGCAGCCAGGGACAGGGGGCCTTGGGGACCTATGGCTACACCTTC
TRBV5-4	-	TRBJ2-3	-	CASSLGLDKDTQYF	TGTGCCAGCAGCTTGGGTCTAGATAAGGATACGCAGTATTTT
TRBV3-1/TRBV3-2	-	TRBJ2-2	-	CASSGGGRSNTGELFF	TGTGCCAGCAGCGGGGGTGGCCGATCGAACACCGGGGAGCTGTTTTTT
TRBV5-6	-	TRBJ1-2	TRBD1	CASGPGGVHGYTF	TGTGCCAGCGGGCCAGGGGGTGTTCATGGCTACACCTTC
TRBV19	-	TRBJ1-1	TRBD1	CASIQGGGPNTEAFF	TGTGCCAGTATCCAGGGGGGGGGCCCGAACACTGAAGCTTTCTTT
TRBV7-6	-	TRBJ1-1	-	CASSPGLNTEAFF	TGTGCCAGCAGCCCCGGACTGAACACTGAAGCTTTCTTT
TRBV18	-	TRBJ2-7	-	CASSPTGYEQYF	TGTGCCAGCTCCCCCACGGGTTACGAGCAGTACTTC
TRBV19	few	TRBJ1-4	TRBD1	CASRQGGTNEKLFF	TGTGCCAGCCGACAGGGGGGAACTAATGAAAAACTGTTTTTT
TRBV19	-	TRBJ1-6	-	CASSIRVGRLNYNSPLHF	TGTGCCAGTAGTATACGGGTAGGGAGGCTGAACTATAATTCACCCCTCCACTTT
TRBV19	-	TRBJ1-4	-	CASSTRQASFEKLFF	TGTGCCAGTAGTACCCGACAGGCTAGCTTCGAAAAACTGTTTTTT
TRBV6-5	-	TRBJ2-7	-	CASSLSYRAGEQYF	TGTGCCAGCAGCTTATCCTACAGGGCCGGCGAGCAGTACTTC
TRBV7-2	-	TRBJ1-1	-	CASSRGGLNKVEGYTEAFF	TGTGCCAGCAGCCGCGGGGGGCTCAATAAGGTGGAAGGATACACTGAAGCTTTCTTT
TRBV27	-	TRBJ1-2	-	CASSLTAQYGYTF	TGTGCCAGCAGTTTAACAGCCCAATATGGCTACACCTTC